This T cell receptor beta chain was documented in a study of T cell responses to AZD1222 COVID-19 vaccine. General observations from the study: Repertoires in all cases were sampled only once the peak T cell response had passed. Regions 160-218 and 743-854 held dominance among vaccine-associated CD4 TCRs, which spanned spike. Breadth and depth of Spike-specific TCRs rose after two AZD1222 doses. Most donors were white British, females outnumbered males, and clonal diversity was possibly underestimated.

The V gene's germline CDR1 is LNHDA and CDR2 SQIVND (reference sequence). Germline trimming cut 8 bases from V and 1 base from J; bases unmatched to any gene: 5. The CDR3 runs 14 residues. A remark on this clone: Its antigen remains unknown.

Sequencing used immunoSEQ multiplex PCR; TCRdb keeps in-frame clones, though not all of them. Seen here are around 100,000 clones, around 87% observed once, and the top ten hold over 4%. Material: peripheral blood, obtained on day 0 of MenACWY control vaccination. The rearrangement joins TRBV19 to TRBJ2-3; TRBD1 matches 8 bases. The clonotype was recovered from an adult in good health. The chain's CDR3 is CASHPGGGTDTQYF. The CDR3 DNA follows: TGTGCCAGTCACCCAGGGGGCGGCACAGATACGCAGTATTTT. The full variable domain, in which reference TRBV19 and TRBJ2-3 provide the parts outside the CDR3, is DGGITQSPKYLFRKEGQNVTLSCEQNLNHDAMYWYRQDPGQGLRLIYYSQIVNDFQKGDIAEGYSVSREKKESFPLTVTSAQKNPTAFYLCASHPGGGTDTQYFGPGTRLTVL.